Listed below are T cell receptor beta chains from one sample, sequenced in a study of T cells in Graves' hyperthyroidism and ophthalmopathy. TCRdb itself ran the multiplex PCR reads through MiXCR, one entry per CDR3 protein. The sample includes roughly 700,000 distinct CDR3 sequences, 35% of them seen just once. The sample comprised blood. The receptors shown here come from a woman aged 40-49 years with Graves' hyperthyroidism. CDR3s include the opening cysteine and the closing phenylalanine or tryptophan. Fields, in order: V gene, D gene, clone size, J gene, CDR3 protein, CDR3 DNA. The D gene is left open where the match is weak. Clone size appears in some rows only: once, few, many, or a class for an expanded clone.

v_call: TRBV4-3
d_call: TRBD2
clone_size: NA
j_call: TRBJ2-2
cdr3_aa: CASGQGRSGRVAGELFF
cdr3_nt: TGCGCCAGCGGCCAAGGGAGGAGCGGGAGGGTGGCCGGGGAGCTGTTTTTT

v_call: TRBV4-3
d_call: NA
clone_size: many
j_call: TRBJ1-6
cdr3_aa: CASSHRDRENSPLHF
cdr3_nt: TGCGCCAGCAGCCACCGGGACCGAGAAAATTCACCCCTCCACTTT

v_call: TRBV24-1
d_call: TRBD1
clone_size: NA
j_call: TRBJ1-5
cdr3_aa: CATSETGREPQHF
cdr3_nt: TGTGCCACCAGTGAGACAGGGCGAGAGCCCCAGCATTTT

v_call: TRBV19
d_call: NA
clone_size: many
j_call: TRBJ1-2
cdr3_aa: CASKEGFDYGYTF
cdr3_nt: TGTGCCAGTAAAGAGGGTTTTGACTATGGCTACACCTTC

v_call: TRBV10-3
d_call: NA
clone_size: NA
j_call: TRBJ1-6
cdr3_aa: CAISEPTGERNSPLHF
cdr3_nt: TGTGCCATCAGTGAGCCGACGGGGGAGAGAAATTCACCCCTCCACTTT

v_call: TRBV29-1
d_call: NA
clone_size: many
j_call: TRBJ1-3
cdr3_aa: CSVQPTGTSGNTIYF
cdr3_nt: TGCAGCGTACAGCCCACAGGGACCTCTGGAAACACCATATATTTT

v_call: TRBV20-1
d_call: TRBD2
clone_size: NA
j_call: TRBJ2-7
cdr3_aa: CSARPGLAASYEQYF
cdr3_nt: TGCAGTGCTAGACCGGGACTAGCGGCGTCCTACGAGCAGTACTTC

v_call: TRBV7-9
d_call: NA
clone_size: few
j_call: TRBJ1-1
cdr3_aa: CASSLYEFWVAGGTEAFF
cdr3_nt: TGTGCCAGCAGCTTATACGAGTTTTGGGTCGCAGGTGGGACTGAAGCTTTCTTT

v_call: TRBV11-2
d_call: NA
clone_size: few
j_call: TRBJ2-5
cdr3_aa: CASSQGSGAGETQYF
cdr3_nt: TGTGCCAGCAGCCAAGGATCGGGGGCAGGGGAGACCCAGTACTTC

v_call: TRBV7-2
d_call: TRBD1
clone_size: NA
j_call: TRBJ1-5
cdr3_aa: CASSQLGQGNQPQHF
cdr3_nt: TGTGCCAGCAGTCAACTCGGACAGGGCAATCAGCCCCAGCATTTT

v_call: TRBV9
d_call: TRBD1
clone_size: NA
j_call: TRBJ2-7
cdr3_aa: CASSTTGTGDFYEQYF
cdr3_nt: TGTGCCAGCAGCACTACCGGGACAGGGGATTTCTACGAGCAGTACTTC

v_call: TRBV14
d_call: NA
clone_size: NA
j_call: TRBJ1-2
cdr3_aa: CASSQGLGSYNYGYTF
cdr3_nt: TGTGCCAGCAGCCAGGGATTGGGGTCTTATAACTATGGCTACACCTTC

v_call: TRBV29-1
d_call: NA
clone_size: NA
j_call: TRBJ1-4
cdr3_aa: CSVEGIEKLFF
cdr3_nt: TGCAGCGTTGAGGGTATTGAAAAACTGTTTTTT

v_call: TRBV5-1
d_call: TRBD2
clone_size: NA
j_call: TRBJ2-2
cdr3_aa: CATREDEVGGTGELFF
cdr3_nt: TGCGCCACACGGGAGGACGAGGTTGGAGGCACCGGGGAGCTGTTTTTT

v_call: TRBV15
d_call: TRBD2
clone_size: many
j_call: TRBJ2-3
cdr3_aa: CATSGLAASTDTQYF
cdr3_nt: TGTGCCACCAGCGGACTAGCGGCTAGCACAGATACGCAGTATTTT

v_call: TRBV7-9
d_call: NA
clone_size: many
j_call: TRBJ1-4
cdr3_aa: CASSLGPQQKLFF
cdr3_nt: TGTGCCAGCAGCTTAGGCCCCCAGCAAAAACTGTTTTTT

v_call: TRBV4-1
d_call: NA
clone_size: many
j_call: TRBJ1-1
cdr3_aa: CASSTKLANTEAFF
cdr3_nt: TGCGCCAGCAGCACCAAGCTCGCGAACACTGAAGCTTTCTTT

v_call: TRBV30
d_call: NA
clone_size: NA
j_call: TRBJ2-5
cdr3_aa: CAWSGTTPTQYF
cdr3_nt: TGTGCCTGGAGTGGGACCACCCCGACCCAGTACTTC

v_call: TRBV6-5
d_call: TRBD2
clone_size: NA
j_call: TRBJ2-7
cdr3_aa: CASRPTSGRIYEQYF
cdr3_nt: TGTGCCAGCAGGCCCACTAGCGGGAGAATCTACGAGCAGTACTTC

v_call: TRBV20-1
d_call: NA
clone_size: few
j_call: TRBJ1-1
cdr3_aa: CSASRGVNTEAFF
cdr3_nt: TGCAGTGCTTCCCGGGGAGTGAACACTGAAGCTTTCTTT

v_call: TRBV24-1
d_call: NA
clone_size: once
j_call: TRBJ2-3
cdr3_aa: CATRKQGSTDTQYF
cdr3_nt: TGTGCCACCAGGAAGCAGGGAAGCACAGATACGCAGTATTTT

v_call: TRBV6-1
d_call: NA
clone_size: few
j_call: TRBJ1-1
cdr3_aa: CASNEYLAFF
cdr3_nt: TGTGCCAGCAACGAATACCTAGCTTTCTTT

v_call: TRBV7-9
d_call: TRBD1
clone_size: NA
j_call: TRBJ2-5
cdr3_aa: CASSPRGTGSTGETQYF
cdr3_nt: TGTGCCAGCAGCCCCCGGGGGACAGGGTCGACTGGGGAGACCCAGTACTTC

v_call: TRBV6-1
d_call: NA
clone_size: few
j_call: TRBJ1-5
cdr3_aa: CASSRTQVDNQPQHF
cdr3_nt: TGTGCCAGCAGTCGAACTCAGGTGGACAATCAGCCCCAGCATTTT